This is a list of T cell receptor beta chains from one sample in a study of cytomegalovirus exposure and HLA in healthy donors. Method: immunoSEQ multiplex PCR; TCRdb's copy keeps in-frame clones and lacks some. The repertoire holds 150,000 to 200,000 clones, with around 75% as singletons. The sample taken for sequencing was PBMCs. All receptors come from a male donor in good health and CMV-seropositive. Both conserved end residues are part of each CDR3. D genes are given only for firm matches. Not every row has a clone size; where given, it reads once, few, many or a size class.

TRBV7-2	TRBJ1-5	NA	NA	TGTGCCAGCAGCTTAGTAACAGGGATTGGTCAGCCCCAGCATTTT	CASSLVTGIGQPQHF
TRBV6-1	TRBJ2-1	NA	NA	TGTGCCAGCAGTGGACGACAGGAGTCCTACAATGAGCAGTTCTTC	CASSGRQESYNEQFF
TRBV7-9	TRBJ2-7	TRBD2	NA	TGTGCCAGCAGCTTAGGGGAGGGGCCGGGCGAGCAGTACTTC	CASSLGEGPGEQYF
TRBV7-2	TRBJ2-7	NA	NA	TGTGCCAGCAGCTTGAATAGCTACGAGCAGTACTTC	CASSLNSYEQYF
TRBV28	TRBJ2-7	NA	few	TGTGCCAGCAGTTTGGAGTCCGCGCGCGAGCAGTACTTC	CASSLESAREQYF
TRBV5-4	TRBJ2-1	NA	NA	TGTGCCAGCAGCTTGGGTACGGAGTTGGGTGAGCAGTTCTTC	CASSLGTELGEQFF
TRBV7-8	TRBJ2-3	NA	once	TGTGCCAGCAGCTTAGGGACTGGCACAGATACGCAGTATTTT	CASSLGTGTDTQYF
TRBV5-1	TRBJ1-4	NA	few	TGCGCCAGCAGCTTGGGAGAGGGGGTAGAGGAAAAACTGTTTTTT	CASSLGEGVEEKLFF
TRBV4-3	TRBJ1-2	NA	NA	TGCGCCAGCAGCCAAGAAATGAGTCAGGGCTATGGCTACACCTTC	CASSQEMSQGYGYTF
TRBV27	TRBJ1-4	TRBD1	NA	TGTGCCAGCAGTGCCGGGACAGCGCTTTCAACTAATGAAAAACTGTTTTTT	CASSAGTALSTNEKLFF
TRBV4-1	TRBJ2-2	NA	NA	TGCGCCAGCAGTCAAGCGGGGAACACCGGGGAGCTGTTTTTT	CASSQAGNTGELFF
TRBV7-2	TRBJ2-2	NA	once	TGTGCCAGCAGCCCCGGGGGAACGAACACCGGGGAGCTGTTTTTT	CASSPGGTNTGELFF
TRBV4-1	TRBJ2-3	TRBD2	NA	TGCGCCAGCAGCCGGACTAGCGGATACACAGATACGCAGTATTTT	CASSRTSGYTDTQYF
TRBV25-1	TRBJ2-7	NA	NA	TGTGCCAGCAGCCCGACGACTACACTTACCTACGAGCAGTACTTC	CASSPTTTLTYEQYF
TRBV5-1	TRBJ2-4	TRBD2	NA	TGCGCCAGCACGACAAGAGGACTAGCGGGAAACATTCAGTACTTC	CASTTRGLAGNIQYF
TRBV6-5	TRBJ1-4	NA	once	TGTGCCAGCAGGGACAGTTCCAGTGAAAAACTGTTTTTT	CASRDSSSEKLFF
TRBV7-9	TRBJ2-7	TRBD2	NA	TGTTCCAGCAGCTTAGCGGGGCCCTACGAGCAGTACTTC	CSSSLAGPYEQYF
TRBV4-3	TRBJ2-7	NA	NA	TGCGCCAGCAGCCAAGGTTTAAGTAGCTCCTACGAGCAGTACTTC	CASSQGLSSSYEQYF
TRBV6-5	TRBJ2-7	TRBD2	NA	TGTGCCAGCAGTTCAACCACTCTAGCGGGCTTTCTCGAGCAGTACTTC	CASSSTTLAGFLEQYF
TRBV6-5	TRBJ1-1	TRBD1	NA	TGTGCCAGCAGTTCCAGGGGGCTGGTCACTGAAGCTTTCTTT	CASSSRGLVTEAFF
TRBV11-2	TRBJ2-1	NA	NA	TGTGCCAGCAGCTTCATGAATGAGCAGTTCTTC	CASSFMNEQFF
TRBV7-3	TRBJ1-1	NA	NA	TGTGCCAGCAGCGTGGGGGGCGGGGGAAAGACTGAAGCTTTCTTT	CASSVGGGGKTEAFF
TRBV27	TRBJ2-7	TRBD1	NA	TGTGCCAGCAGTGACAGGGTGGCCTACGAGCAGTACTTC	CASSDRVAYEQYF
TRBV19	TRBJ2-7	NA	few	TGTGCCAGTAGTTCTTACAGGGATAGTCACTACGAGCAGTACTTC	CASSSYRDSHYEQYF
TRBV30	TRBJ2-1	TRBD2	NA	TGTGCCTGGAGTGTAAGCGGGAGGATAAACAATGAGCAGTTCTTC	CAWSVSGRINNEQFF
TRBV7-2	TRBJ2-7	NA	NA	TGTGCCAGCAGCTTAGGCGTGGGAGGCTTTACATACGAGCAGTACTTC	CASSLGVGGFTYEQYF